This is a list of T cell receptor beta chains from one sample in a study of blood T cells in healthy people across ages. TCRdb reprocessed the 5' RACE reads via MiXCR and lists one record per CDR3 protein. The repertoire includes about 1,600,000 distinct CDR3 sequences, approximately 42% of them detected once, and 7.9% sits in the top ten. Sequencing was performed on blood. These receptors all come from a young woman in good health. Each CDR3 is given with its conserved first and last residue. Fields, in order: clone size, CDR3 length, D gene, J gene, V gene, CDR3 DNA, CDR3 protein. A D gene is named only where the DNA matches it firmly. Clone sizes are given selectively: once, few, many, or a class where the clone is expanded.

abundance: .; len: 15; d_gene: .; j_gene: TRBJ2-3; v_gene: TRBV2; CDR3nt: TGTGCCAGCAGTGCGGTTGGACAGCTCTCAGATACGCAGTATTTT; CDR3aa: CASSAVGQLSDTQYF
abundance: few; len: 13; d_gene: .; j_gene: TRBJ1-2; v_gene: TRBV29-1; CDR3nt: TGCAGCGTTCTTGCCGACAGCCACGTTGGCTACACCTTC; CDR3aa: CSVLADSHVGYTF
abundance: many; len: 14; d_gene: TRBD2; j_gene: TRBJ2-1; v_gene: TRBV29-1; CDR3nt: TGCAGCGTCCTAGCGGGAGTAATGGACAATGAGCAGTTCTTC; CDR3aa: CSVLAGVMDNEQFF
abundance: few; len: 15; d_gene: .; j_gene: TRBJ2-3; v_gene: TRBV29-1; CDR3nt: TGCAGCATCCGGGGGGCAGGGGGTTACACAGATACGCAGTATTTT; CDR3aa: CSIRGAGGYTDTQYF
abundance: .; len: 13; d_gene: TRBD2; j_gene: TRBJ2-5; v_gene: TRBV7-2; CDR3nt: TGTGCCAGCAGCTTAGGTCCCCCGGGGGGCCAGTACTTC; CDR3aa: CASSLGPPGGQYF
abundance: .; len: 16; d_gene: TRBD1; j_gene: TRBJ2-7; v_gene: TRBV20-1; CDR3nt: TGCAGTGCTAGAGATGGGGTGTACAGGGGGACCTACGAGCAGTACTTC; CDR3aa: CSARDGVYRGTYEQYF
abundance: .; len: 12; d_gene: .; j_gene: TRBJ2-5; v_gene: TRBV20-1; CDR3nt: TGCAGTGCTAGTCAGTACCAAGAGACCCAGTACTTC; CDR3aa: CSASQYQETQYF
abundance: .; len: 15; d_gene: .; j_gene: TRBJ2-5; v_gene: TRBV6-6; CDR3nt: TGTGCCAGCAGTTACTCAGGGAGTACCTACAATGAGCAGTACTTC; CDR3aa: CASSYSGSTYNEQYF
abundance: few; len: 13; d_gene: .; j_gene: TRBJ2-1; v_gene: TRBV11-1; CDR3nt: TGTGCCAGCAGCTTGTCGCGTCGGGACTTCCAGTTCTTC; CDR3aa: CASSLSRRDFQFF
abundance: .; len: 14; d_gene: .; j_gene: TRBJ1-5; v_gene: TRBV20-1; CDR3nt: TGCAGTGCTAAAGTGGACAGCCCCAATCAGCCCCAGCATTTT; CDR3aa: CSAKVDSPNQPQHF
abundance: .; len: 14; d_gene: TRBD1; j_gene: TRBJ2-7; v_gene: TRBV20-1; CDR3nt: TGCAGTGCTTCTAGGGACAGCGCTACCTACGAGCAGTACTTC; CDR3aa: CSASRDSATYEQYF
abundance: .; len: 13; d_gene: .; j_gene: TRBJ1-4; v_gene: TRBV7-2; CDR3nt: TGTGCCAGCAGCTTTCCCCCAGTAGAAAAACTGTTTTTT; CDR3aa: CASSFPPVEKLFF
abundance: .; len: 13; d_gene: TRBD1; j_gene: TRBJ1-1; v_gene: TRBV6-2/TRBV6-3; CDR3nt: TGTGCCAGCTGTGGGACAGGAGGCACTGAAGCTTTCTTT; CDR3aa: CASCGTGGTEAFF
abundance: .; len: 16; d_gene: .; j_gene: TRBJ2-5; v_gene: TRBV5-1; CDR3nt: TGCGCCAGCAGCTTGGGGCAGGGGACCTTAAGGAATGAGCAGTACTTC; CDR3aa: CASSLGQGTLRNEQYF
abundance: .; len: 13; d_gene: TRBD1; j_gene: TRBJ2-7; v_gene: TRBV12-3/TRBV12-4; CDR3nt: TGTGCCAGCAGTGTAGACAGGGTCCACGAGCAGTACTTC; CDR3aa: CASSVDRVHEQYF
abundance: .; len: 19; d_gene: TRBD2; j_gene: TRBJ2-1; v_gene: TRBV12-3/TRBV12-4; CDR3nt: TGTGCCAGCAGTTTACAATCGGGACTAGCGGGAGCCGGTTACAATGAGCAGTTCTTC; CDR3aa: CASSLQSGLAGAGYNEQFF
abundance: .; len: 11; d_gene: .; j_gene: TRBJ1-2; v_gene: TRBV12-3/TRBV12-4; CDR3nt: TGTGCCAGCAGGCTCGGAGGCGGCTACACCTTC; CDR3aa: CASRLGGGYTF
abundance: .; len: 14; d_gene: .; j_gene: TRBJ2-1; v_gene: TRBV5-1; CDR3nt: TGCGCCAGCAGCGATGGGGACTTATACAATGAGCAGTTCTTC; CDR3aa: CASSDGDLYNEQFF
abundance: .; len: 16; d_gene: .; j_gene: TRBJ2-3; v_gene: TRBV14; CDR3nt: TGTGCCAGCAGCCAAGCGAAACCCCTATGGACAGATACGCAGTATTTT; CDR3aa: CASSQAKPLWTDTQYF
abundance: .; len: 14; d_gene: .; j_gene: TRBJ1-3; v_gene: TRBV28; CDR3nt: TGTGCCAGCAGTTTGGGGGATACCGGAAACACCATATATTTT; CDR3aa: CASSLGDTGNTIYF
abundance: .; len: 14; d_gene: .; j_gene: TRBJ1-1; v_gene: TRBV20-1; CDR3nt: TGCAGTGCTCAGCCCGGGGGTACCAACACTGAAGCTTTCTTT; CDR3aa: CSAQPGGTNTEAFF
abundance: .; len: 15; d_gene: TRBD2; j_gene: TRBJ2-3; v_gene: TRBV29-1; CDR3nt: TGCAGCGTCGGCGGACTAGCGTACAGCACAGATACGCAGTATTTT; CDR3aa: CSVGGLAYSTDTQYF
abundance: .; len: 15; d_gene: .; j_gene: TRBJ2-1; v_gene: TRBV21-1; CDR3nt: TGTGCCAGCATCAGGCCGAGCCAGCCGCCGGCGACCCAGTTCTTC; CDR3aa: CASIRPSQPPATQFF
abundance: few; len: 17; d_gene: TRBD1; j_gene: TRBJ2-7; v_gene: TRBV20-1; CDR3nt: TGCAGTGCTAGAGCCCCAATTGGAGGGACAGGATCTTACGAGCAGTACTTC; CDR3aa: CSARAPIGGTGSYEQYF
abundance: .; len: 13; d_gene: .; j_gene: TRBJ2-7; v_gene: TRBV20-1; CDR3nt: TGCAGTGCTAGACCAAAGGACAGCTACGAGCAGTACTTC; CDR3aa: CSARPKDSYEQYF
abundance: .; len: 15; d_gene: TRBD1; j_gene: TRBJ1-2; v_gene: TRBV9; CDR3nt: TGTGCCAGCAGCCCACGGAGGGACAGGGACTATGGCTACACCTTC; CDR3aa: CASSPRRDRDYGYTF
abundance: few; len: 17; d_gene: TRBD2; j_gene: TRBJ2-3; v_gene: TRBV7-6; CDR3nt: TGTGCCAGCAGCTTATGGACTAGCGGGGGGTCTTTTGATACGCAGTATTTT; CDR3aa: CASSLWTSGGSFDTQYF
abundance: .; len: 15; d_gene: TRBD2; j_gene: TRBJ2-5; v_gene: TRBV10-3; CDR3nt: TGTGCCATCAGTGACCGGACTAGCGGGGGGGAGACCCAGTACTTC; CDR3aa: CAISDRTSGGETQYF
abundance: .; len: 12; d_gene: TRBD2; j_gene: TRBJ2-3; v_gene: TRBV29-1; CDR3nt: TGCAGCTCGGGACTATACACAGATACGCAGTATTTT; CDR3aa: CSSGLYTDTQYF